This TCR beta chain was obtained from a study of blood T cell repertoires in COVID-19. This CDR3 is built from 14 residues. The V and J ends lost 0 bases and 1 base respectively, with 5 bases between them. The germline V gene has CDR1 SGHRS and CDR2 YFSETQ. This clone was found once. This sample includes further DNA sequences coding for the same CDR3. Clones were sequenced by immunoSEQ multiplex PCR, and TCRdb holds only the in-frame ones, with some missing. The sample holds more than 300,000 clones, approximately 89% seen once. The sequence was obtained from a woman between 35 and 50 years old who had been exposed to COVID-19. The chain is built from TRBV5-1 and TRBJ2-1, with TRBD1 as a possible D gene (5 bases). The source material was PBMCs or T cells enriched from blood (not recorded which). CDR3 sequence: CASSLGQSYNEQFF. CDR3 DNA sequence: TGCGCCAGCAGCTTGGGACAGTCCTACAATGAGCAGTTCTTC.